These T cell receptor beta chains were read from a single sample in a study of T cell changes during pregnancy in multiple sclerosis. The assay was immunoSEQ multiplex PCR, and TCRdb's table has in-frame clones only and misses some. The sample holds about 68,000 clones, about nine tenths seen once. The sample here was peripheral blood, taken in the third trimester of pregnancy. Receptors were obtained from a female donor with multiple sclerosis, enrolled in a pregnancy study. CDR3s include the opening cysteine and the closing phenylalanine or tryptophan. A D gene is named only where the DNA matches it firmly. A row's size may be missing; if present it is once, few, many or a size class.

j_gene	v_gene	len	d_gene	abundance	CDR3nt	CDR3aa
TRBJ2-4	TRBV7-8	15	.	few	TGTGCCAGCAGCAAGGGACAAATAAAATGGGACATTCAGTACTTC	CASSKGQIKWDIQYF
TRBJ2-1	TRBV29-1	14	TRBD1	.	TGCAGCGCGGCCGGGACAGGGGATTATAATGAGCAGTTCTTC	CSAAGTGDYNEQFF
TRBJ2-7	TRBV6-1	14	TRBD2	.	TGTGCCAGCAGTACCGGGACTAGCTCACCCGAGCAGTACTTC	CASSTGTSSPEQYF
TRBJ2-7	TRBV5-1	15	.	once	TGCGCCAGCAGCTTGGTACAGGGCGGTTTCTACGAGCAGTACTTC	CASSLVQGGFYEQYF
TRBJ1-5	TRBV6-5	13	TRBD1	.	TGTGCCAGCAGACAGGGGCTTGAAGGTCCCCAGCATTTT	CASRQGLEGPQHF
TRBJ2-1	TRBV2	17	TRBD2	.	TGTGCCAGCAGTTTGTCCGCCGGACTAGCGGACGTCAATGAGCAGTTCTTC	CASSLSAGLADVNEQFF
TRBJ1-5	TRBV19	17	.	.	TGTGCCAGTAGTATCTATTCGGGGGGAAATAGCAATCAGCCCCAGCATTTT	CASSIYSGGNSNQPQHF
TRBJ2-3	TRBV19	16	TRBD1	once	TGTGCCAGTAGTAGAGTACAGGGGCAGAGGACAGATACGCAGTATTTT	CASSRVQGQRTDTQYF
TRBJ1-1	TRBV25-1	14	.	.	TGTGCCAGCAGTGACCAACAGGGTAGTACTGAAGCTTTCTTT	CASSDQQGSTEAFF
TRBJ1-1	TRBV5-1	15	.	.	TGCGCCAGCAGATGGCGGACGGGGGTAACAACTGAAGCTTTCTTT	CASRWRTGVTTEAFF
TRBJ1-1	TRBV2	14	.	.	TGTGCCAGCAGTGAAGCAGAAGGGGGAACTGAAGCTTTCTTT	CASSEAEGGTEAFF
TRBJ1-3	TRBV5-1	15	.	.	TGCGCCAGCAGTTTACAGGGCCTCTCTGGAAACACCATATATTTT	CASSLQGLSGNTIYF
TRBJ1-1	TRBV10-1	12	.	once	TGCGCCAGCAGCTCCTCGGGCACTGAAGCTTTCTTT	CASSSSGTEAFF
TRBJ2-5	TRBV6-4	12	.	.	TGTGCCAGCGGGGCAGGGATGGAGACCCAGTACTTC	CASGAGMETQYF
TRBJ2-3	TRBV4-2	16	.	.	TGTGCCAGCACCCCAGAGAGCCTAGGGGGATCAGATACGCAGTATTTT	CASTPESLGGSDTQYF
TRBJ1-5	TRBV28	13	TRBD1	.	TGTGCCAGCAATCAACAGGGGGACCAGCCCCAGCATTTT	CASNQQGDQPQHF
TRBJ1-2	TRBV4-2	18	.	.	TGTGCCAGCAGCCACCCTTCCTCCGCGGGGGGAAAATCCTATGGCTACACCTTC	CASSHPSSAGGKSYGYTF
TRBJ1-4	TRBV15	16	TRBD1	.	TGTGCCACCAGCAGAGAGGCCGGGACAGGGGATGAAAAACTGTTTTTT	CATSREAGTGDEKLFF
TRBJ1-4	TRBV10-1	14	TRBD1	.	TGCGCCAGCAGTGGTGGGACAGGGGATGAAAAACTGTTTTTT	CASSGGTGDEKLFF
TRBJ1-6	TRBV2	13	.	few	TGTGCCAGCAGTGAATGGGCCGAGACACCCCTCCACTTT	CASSEWAETPLHF
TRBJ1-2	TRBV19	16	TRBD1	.	TGTGCCAGTATGAACCCCGGGACAGGGGTAAGGGGCGGCTACACCTTC	CASMNPGTGVRGGYTF
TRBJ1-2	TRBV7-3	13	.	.	TGTGCCAGCAGCTCGCAGACAGGCTATGGCTACACCTTC	CASSSQTGYGYTF
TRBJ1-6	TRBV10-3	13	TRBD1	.	TGTGCCATAGGGGACAGTCATAATTCACCCCTCCACTTT	CAIGDSHNSPLHF
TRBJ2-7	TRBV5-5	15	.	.	TGTGCCAGCAGCTTGGGAAGGGGGATCTGGATCGAGCAGTACTTC	CASSLGRGIWIEQYF
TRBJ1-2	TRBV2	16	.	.	TGTGCCAGCAAGGTTATTTGGGCAGGGCTGAACTATGGCTACACCTTC	CASKVIWAGLNYGYTF
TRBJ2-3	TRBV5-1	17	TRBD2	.	TGCGCCAGCAGCTTGGGAGGCAGCGGGGGGGCAGGAGATACGCAGTATTTT	CASSLGGSGGAGDTQYF
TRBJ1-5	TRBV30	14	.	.	TGTGCCTGGAGTGAGGGGTCAGAGGATCAGCCCCAGCATTTT	CAWSEGSEDQPQHF
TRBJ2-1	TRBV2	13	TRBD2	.	TGTGCCAGCAGTTTGGGGAGGGACAATGAGCAGTTCTTC	CASSLGRDNEQFF
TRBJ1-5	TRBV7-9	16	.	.	TGTGCCAGCAGCCCCGGTGGAGAAAATAGCAATCAGCCCCAGCATTTT	CASSPGGENSNQPQHF
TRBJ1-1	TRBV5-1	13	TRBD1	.	TGCGCCAGCAGCACCCAGGGGGACACTGAAGCTTTCTTT	CASSTQGDTEAFF
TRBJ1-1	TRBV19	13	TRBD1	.	TGTGCCAGTGTGGACAGGGCGGACACTGAAGCTTTCTTT	CASVDRADTEAFF
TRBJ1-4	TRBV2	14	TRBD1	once	TGTGCCAGCACCTCGGACAGGGGGCGGGAAAAACTGTTTTTT	CASTSDRGREKLFF
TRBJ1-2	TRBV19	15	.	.	TGTGCCAGTAGTATAGCCGGACACCAGGGCTTTGGCTACACCTTC	CASSIAGHQGFGYTF
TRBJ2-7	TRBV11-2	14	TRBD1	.	TGTGCCAGCAGCACCGGACAGGGTAGACACGAGCAGTACTTC	CASSTGQGRHEQYF
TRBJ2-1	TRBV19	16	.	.	TGTGCCAGTAGTATAGACCAGGGGTCTCCCTACAATGAGCAGTTCTTC	CASSIDQGSPYNEQFF
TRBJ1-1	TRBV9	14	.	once	TGTGCCAGCAGCCCACGGACAGCGAACACTGAAGCTTTCTTT	CASSPRTANTEAFF
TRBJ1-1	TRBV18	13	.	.	TGTGCCAGCTCACCCATGGACGGACTCAAAGCTTTCTTT	CASSPMDGLKAFF
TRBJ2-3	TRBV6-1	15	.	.	TGTGCCAGCAGGGGGGCAGGAGCACACACAGATACGCAGTATTTT	CASRGAGAHTDTQYF
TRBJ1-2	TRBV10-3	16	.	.	TGTGCCATCAGTGAGTCGCAGGCGAAGAGTGGATATGGCTACACCTTC	CAISESQAKSGYGYTF
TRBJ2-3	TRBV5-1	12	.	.	TGCGCCAGCAGCCCGAGCACAGATACGCAGTATTTT	CASSPSTDTQYF
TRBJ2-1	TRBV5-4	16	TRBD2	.	TGTGCCAGCAGCCCAACCCTAGCGGTTCCCTACAATGAGCAGTTCTTC	CASSPTLAVPYNEQFF
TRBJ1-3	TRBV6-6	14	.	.	TGTGCCAGCAGTTACGCAGTCTCTGGAAACACCATATATTTT	CASSYAVSGNTIYF
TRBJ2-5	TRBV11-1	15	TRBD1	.	TGTGCCAGCAGCCCGGGACAGGGGCGCCAAGAGACCCAGTACTTC	CASSPGQGRQETQYF
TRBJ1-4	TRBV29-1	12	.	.	TGCAGCGTTGAAACTGTCGCGGAAAAACTGTTTTTT	CSVETVAEKLFF
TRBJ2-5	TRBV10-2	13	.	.	TGCGCCAGCAGTGACGGTCGTCAAGAGACCCAGTACTTC	CASSDGRQETQYF
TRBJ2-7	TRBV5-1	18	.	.	TGCGCCAGCAGCTTGTCGTTTTCCACAGGAGCTTCTGTGGACGAGCAGTACTTC	CASSLSFSTGASVDEQYF
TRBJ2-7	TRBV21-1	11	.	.	TGTGCCAGAACCGGGACTAATATTTCCCCCTTC	CARTGTNISPF
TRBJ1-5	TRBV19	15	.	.	TGTGCCAGTACCCTGACAGCCTCAAGCAATCAGCCCCAGCATTTT	CASTLTASSNQPQHF
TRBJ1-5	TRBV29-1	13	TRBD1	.	TGCAGCTCCGGAGGGACAGGGAAGCAGCCCCAGCATTTT	CSSGGTGKQPQHF
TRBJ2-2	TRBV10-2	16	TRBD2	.	TGCGCCAGTAATTCCGGGACTAGAGAGCACACCGGGGAGCTGTTTTTT	CASNSGTREHTGELFF